The source of this TCR beta chain is a study of early T cells in non-severe SARS-CoV-2 infection. Study-wide results and caveats: The VDJdb matching leaned toward anti-spike CD8 responses and overlooked private and CD4 specificities.

Individual cDNA molecules were tagged with unique molecular identifiers. TCRdb redid the calling of the 5' RACE reads with MiXCR, one entry per CDR3 protein. This table has under 45,000 distinct CDR3 sequences, 6% to 9.5% appearing once. Of note for this clonotype: Antigen specificity is unknown.

Sequencing used whole blood, obtained at baseline. This receptor was identified in an adult who was a healthcare worker with PCR-confirmed SARS-CoV-2 infection or an uninfected control (not recorded which).

The CDR3 nucleotides are TGTGCCAGAAGCTCTGAGAGGGGCCGTACCTACAATGAGCAGTTCTTC. Translating gives CARSSERGRTYNEQFF. The chain is built from TRBV5-3 and TRBJ2-1; D assignment may be TRBD1 or TRBD2 (5 bases each). TRBV5-3 is marked as an open reading frame, function uncertain. The CDR3 runs 16 residues. Trimming left V 3 bases short and J 2 bases short, with 15 bases between.